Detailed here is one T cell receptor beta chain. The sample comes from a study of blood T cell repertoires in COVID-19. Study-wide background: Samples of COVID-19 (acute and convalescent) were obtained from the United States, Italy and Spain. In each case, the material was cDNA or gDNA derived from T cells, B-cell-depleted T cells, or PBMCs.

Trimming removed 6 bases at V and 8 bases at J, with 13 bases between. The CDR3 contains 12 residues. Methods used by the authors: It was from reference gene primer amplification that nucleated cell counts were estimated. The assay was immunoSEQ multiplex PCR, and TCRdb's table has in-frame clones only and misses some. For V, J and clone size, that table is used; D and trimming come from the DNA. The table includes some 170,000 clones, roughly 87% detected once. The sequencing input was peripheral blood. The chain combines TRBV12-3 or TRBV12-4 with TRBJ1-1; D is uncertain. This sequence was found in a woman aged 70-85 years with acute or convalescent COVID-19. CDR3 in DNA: TGTGCCAGCAGCCGCGACGGGAAAGAAGCTTTCTTT. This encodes CASSRDGKEAFF.